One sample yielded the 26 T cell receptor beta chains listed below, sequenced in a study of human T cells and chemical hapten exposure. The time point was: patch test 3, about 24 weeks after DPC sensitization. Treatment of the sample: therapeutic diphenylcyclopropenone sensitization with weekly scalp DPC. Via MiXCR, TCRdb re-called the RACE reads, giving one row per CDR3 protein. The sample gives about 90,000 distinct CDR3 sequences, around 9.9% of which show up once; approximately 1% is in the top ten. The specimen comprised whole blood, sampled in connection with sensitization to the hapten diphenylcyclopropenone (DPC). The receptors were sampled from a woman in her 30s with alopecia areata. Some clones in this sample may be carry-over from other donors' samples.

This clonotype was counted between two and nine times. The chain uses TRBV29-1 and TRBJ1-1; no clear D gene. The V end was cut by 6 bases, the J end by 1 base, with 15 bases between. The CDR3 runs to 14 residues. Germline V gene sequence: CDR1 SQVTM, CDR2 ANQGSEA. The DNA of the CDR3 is TGCAGCGTCGACCGACCCTTCCCGAACACTGAAGCTTTCTTT. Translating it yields CSVDRPFPNTEAFF.

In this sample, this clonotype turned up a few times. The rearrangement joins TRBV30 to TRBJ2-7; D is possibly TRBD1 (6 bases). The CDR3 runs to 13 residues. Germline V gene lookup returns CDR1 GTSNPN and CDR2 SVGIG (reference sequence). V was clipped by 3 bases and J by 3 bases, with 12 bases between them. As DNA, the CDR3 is TGTGCCTGGAGAGGGGACACGGGCTACGAGCAGTACGTC. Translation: CAWRGDTGYEQYV.

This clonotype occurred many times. For the CDR3, the DNA is TGCGCCAGCAGCTTGGATTTGGGCAACACCATATATTTT. Protein sequence: CASSLDLGNTIYF. This rearrangement joins TRBV5-1 to TRBJ1-3; no firm D call. The CDR3 totals 13 residues. Germline V CDR1 and CDR2: SGHRS, YFSETQ. Trimming stripped 0 bases from V and 7 bases from J, with 8 bases between.

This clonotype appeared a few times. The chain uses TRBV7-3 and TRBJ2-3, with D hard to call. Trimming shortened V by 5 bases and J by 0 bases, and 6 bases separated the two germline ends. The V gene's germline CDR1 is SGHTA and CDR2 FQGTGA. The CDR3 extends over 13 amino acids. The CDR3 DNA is TGTGCCAGCAGCGCGCCGAGCACAGATACGCAGTATTTT. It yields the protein CASSAPSTDTQYF.

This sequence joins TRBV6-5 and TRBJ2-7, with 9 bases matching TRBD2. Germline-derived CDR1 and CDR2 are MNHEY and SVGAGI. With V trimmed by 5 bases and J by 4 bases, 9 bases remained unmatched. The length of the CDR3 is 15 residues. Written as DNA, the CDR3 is TGTGCCAGCAGTCCCTCCGGCGGGGGGGCTTACGAGCAGTACTTC. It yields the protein CASSPSGGGAYEQYF.

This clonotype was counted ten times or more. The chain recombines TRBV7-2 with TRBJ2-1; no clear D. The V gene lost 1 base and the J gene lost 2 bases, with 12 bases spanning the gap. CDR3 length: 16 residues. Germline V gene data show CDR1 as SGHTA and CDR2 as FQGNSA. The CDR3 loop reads CASSLEMVRPYNEQFF. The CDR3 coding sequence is TGTGCCAGCAGCTTAGAAATGGTGAGGCCCTACAATGAGCAGTTCTTC.

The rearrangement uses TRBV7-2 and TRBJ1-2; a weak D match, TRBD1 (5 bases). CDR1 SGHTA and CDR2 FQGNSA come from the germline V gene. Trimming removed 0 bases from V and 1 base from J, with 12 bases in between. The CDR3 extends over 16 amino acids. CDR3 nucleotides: TGTGCCAGCAGCTTAGCAGGGAGGGGACTTAACTATGGCTACACCTTC. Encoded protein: CASSLAGRGLNYGYTF.

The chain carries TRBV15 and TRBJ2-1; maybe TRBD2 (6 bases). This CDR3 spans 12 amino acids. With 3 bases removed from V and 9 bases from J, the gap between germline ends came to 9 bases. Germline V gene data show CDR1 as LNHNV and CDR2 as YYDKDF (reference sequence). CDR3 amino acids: CATSSGGSEQFF. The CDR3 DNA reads TGTGCCACCAGCAGCGGGGGTTCTGAGCAGTTCTTC.

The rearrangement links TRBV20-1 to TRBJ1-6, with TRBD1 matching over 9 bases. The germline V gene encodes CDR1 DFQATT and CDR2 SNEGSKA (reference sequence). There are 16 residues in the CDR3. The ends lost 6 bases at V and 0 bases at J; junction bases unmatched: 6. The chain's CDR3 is CSALTGGSSYNSPLHF. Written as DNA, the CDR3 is TGCAGTGCCTTGACAGGGGGTAGCTCCTATAATTCACCCCTCCACTTT.

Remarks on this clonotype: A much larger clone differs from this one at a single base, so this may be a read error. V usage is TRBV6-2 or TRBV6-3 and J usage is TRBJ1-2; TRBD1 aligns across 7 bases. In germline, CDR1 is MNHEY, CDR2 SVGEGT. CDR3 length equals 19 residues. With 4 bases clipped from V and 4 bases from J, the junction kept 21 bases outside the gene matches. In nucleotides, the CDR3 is TGTGCCAGCAGTTCCCCGACAGGGAGGGACCAGACTCAACTCTATGGCTACACCTTC. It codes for CASSSPTGRDQTQLYGYTF.

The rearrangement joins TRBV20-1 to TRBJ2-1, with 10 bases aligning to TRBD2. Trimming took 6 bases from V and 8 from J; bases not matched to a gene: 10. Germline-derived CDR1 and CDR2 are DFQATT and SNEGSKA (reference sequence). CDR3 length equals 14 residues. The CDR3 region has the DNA TGCAGTGCCCAGGGTCCTAGCGGGAGCGATGAGCAGTTCTTC. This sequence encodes CSAQGPSGSDEQFF.

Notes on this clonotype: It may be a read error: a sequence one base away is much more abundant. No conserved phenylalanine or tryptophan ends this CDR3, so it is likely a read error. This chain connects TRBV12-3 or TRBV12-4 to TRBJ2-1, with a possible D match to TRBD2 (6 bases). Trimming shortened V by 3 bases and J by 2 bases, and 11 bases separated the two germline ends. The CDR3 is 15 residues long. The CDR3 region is CASSFRGTTYNEQFL. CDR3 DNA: TGTGCCAGCAGTTTCCGGGGGACCACCTACAATGAGCAGTTCCTC.

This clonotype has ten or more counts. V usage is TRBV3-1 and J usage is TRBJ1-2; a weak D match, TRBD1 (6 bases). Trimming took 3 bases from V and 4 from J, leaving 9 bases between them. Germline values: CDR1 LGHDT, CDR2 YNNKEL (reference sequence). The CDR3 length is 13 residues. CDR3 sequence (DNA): TGTGCCAGCAGCCAGGGGGCCGGCTATGGCTACACCTTC. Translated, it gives CASSQGAGYGYTF.

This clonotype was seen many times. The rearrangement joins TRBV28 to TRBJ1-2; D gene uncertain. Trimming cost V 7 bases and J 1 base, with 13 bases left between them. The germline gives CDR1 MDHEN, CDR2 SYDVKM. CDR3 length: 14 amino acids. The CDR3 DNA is TGTGCCAGCACCATAAACCAGATTAACTATGGCTACACCTTC. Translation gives CASTINQINYGYTF.

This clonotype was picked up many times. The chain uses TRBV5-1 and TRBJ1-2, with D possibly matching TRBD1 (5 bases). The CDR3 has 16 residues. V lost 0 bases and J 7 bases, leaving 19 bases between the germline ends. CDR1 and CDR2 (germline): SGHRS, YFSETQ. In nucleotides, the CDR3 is TGCGCCAGCAGCTTGGATAGTAGGGGAGTGCCGACTGGCTACACCTTC. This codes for CASSLDSRGVPTGYTF. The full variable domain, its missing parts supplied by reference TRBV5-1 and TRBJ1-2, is KAGVTQTPRYLIKTRGQQVTLSCSPISGHRSVSWYQQTPGQGLQFLFEYFSETQRNKGNFPGRFSGRQFSNSRSEMNVSTLELGDSALYLCASSLDSRGVPTGYTFGSGTRLTVV.

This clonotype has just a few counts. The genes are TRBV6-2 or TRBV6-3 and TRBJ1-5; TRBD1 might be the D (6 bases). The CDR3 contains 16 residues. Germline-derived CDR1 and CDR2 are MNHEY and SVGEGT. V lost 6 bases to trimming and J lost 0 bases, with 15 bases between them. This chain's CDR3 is CASSDRSLYSNQPQHF. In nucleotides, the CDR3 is TGTGCCAGCAGCGACAGGAGCCTGTATAGCAATCAGCCCCAGCATTTT.

The CDR3 region has the DNA TGTGCCAGCGGGGAGGGAACAGATACGCAGTATTTT. This translates into CASGEGTDTQYF. The V gene is TRBV12-3 or TRBV12-4, the J gene TRBJ2-3; 7 positions match TRBD2. The CDR3 totals 12 residues. Trimming cost V 8 bases and J 3 bases; bases outside gene matches: 2.

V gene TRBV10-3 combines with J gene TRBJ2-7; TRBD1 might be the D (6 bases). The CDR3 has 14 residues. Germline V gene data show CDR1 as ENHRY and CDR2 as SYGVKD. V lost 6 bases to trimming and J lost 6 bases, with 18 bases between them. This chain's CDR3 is CAIRTQGTFGEQYF. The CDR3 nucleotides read TGTGCCATCAGAACACAGGGTACGTTCGGCGAGCAGTACTTC.

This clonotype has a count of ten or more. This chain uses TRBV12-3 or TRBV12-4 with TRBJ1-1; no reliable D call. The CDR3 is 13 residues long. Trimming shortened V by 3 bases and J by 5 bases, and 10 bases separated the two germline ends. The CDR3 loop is CASSLRGSTEAFF. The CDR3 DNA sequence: TGTGCCAGCAGTTTGCGGGGTAGTACTGAAGCTTTCTTT.

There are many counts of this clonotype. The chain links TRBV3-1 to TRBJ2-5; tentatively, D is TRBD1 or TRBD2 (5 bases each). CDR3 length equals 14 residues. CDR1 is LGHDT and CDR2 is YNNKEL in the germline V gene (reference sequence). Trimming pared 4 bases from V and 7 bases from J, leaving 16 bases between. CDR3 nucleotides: TGTGCCAGCAGCCGGGAACACTCTGGGGGGACCCAGTACTTC. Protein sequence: CASSREHSGGTQYF.

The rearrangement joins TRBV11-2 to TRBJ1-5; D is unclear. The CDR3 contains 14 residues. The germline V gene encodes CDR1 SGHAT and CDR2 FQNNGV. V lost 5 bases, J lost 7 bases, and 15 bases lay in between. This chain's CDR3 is CASSLDGLVQPQHF. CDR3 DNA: TGTGCCAGCAGCCTGGACGGTCTGGTCCAGCCCCAGCATTTT.

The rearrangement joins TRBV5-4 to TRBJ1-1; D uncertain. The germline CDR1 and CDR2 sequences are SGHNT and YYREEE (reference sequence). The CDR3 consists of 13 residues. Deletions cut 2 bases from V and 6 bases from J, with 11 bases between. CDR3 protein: CASSFGLRPEAFF. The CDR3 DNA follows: TGTGCCAGCAGCTTTGGACTCAGGCCTGAAGCTTTCTTT.

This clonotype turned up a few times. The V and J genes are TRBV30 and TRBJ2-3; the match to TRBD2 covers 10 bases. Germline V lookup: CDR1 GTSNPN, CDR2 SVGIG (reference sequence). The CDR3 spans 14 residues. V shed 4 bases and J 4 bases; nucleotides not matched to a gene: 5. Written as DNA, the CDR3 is TGTGCCTGGACGAGGACTAGCGGAGCAGATACGCAGTATTTT. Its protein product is CAWTRTSGADTQYF.

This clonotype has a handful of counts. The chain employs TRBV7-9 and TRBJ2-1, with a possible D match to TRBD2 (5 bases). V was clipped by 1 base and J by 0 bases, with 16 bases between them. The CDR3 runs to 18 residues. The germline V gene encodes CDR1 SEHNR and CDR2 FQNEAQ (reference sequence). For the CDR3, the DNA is TGTGCCAGCAGCTTAGGAGGTGAGCGGAAACCCTCCTACAATGAGCAGTTCTTC. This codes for CASSLGGERKPSYNEQFF. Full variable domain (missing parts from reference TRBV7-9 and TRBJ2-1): DTGVSQNPRHKITKRGQNVTFRCDPISEHNRLYWYRQTLGQGPEFLTYFQNEAQLEKSRLLSDRFSAERPKGSFSTLEIQRTEQGDSAMYLCASSLGGERKPSYNEQFFGPGTRLTVL.

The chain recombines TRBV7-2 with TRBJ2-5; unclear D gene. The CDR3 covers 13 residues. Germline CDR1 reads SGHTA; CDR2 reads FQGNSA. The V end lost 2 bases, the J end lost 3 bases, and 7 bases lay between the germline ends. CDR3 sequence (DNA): TGTGCCAGCAGCTTACGCCCGGAAGAGACCCAGTACTTC. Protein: CASSLRPEETQYF. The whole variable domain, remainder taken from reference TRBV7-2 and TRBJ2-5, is GAGVSQSPSNKVTEKGKDVELRCDPISGHTALYWYRQSLGQGLEFLIYFQGNSAPDKSGLPSDRFSAERTGGSVSTLTIQRTQQEDSAVYLCASSLRPEETQYFGPGTRLLVL.

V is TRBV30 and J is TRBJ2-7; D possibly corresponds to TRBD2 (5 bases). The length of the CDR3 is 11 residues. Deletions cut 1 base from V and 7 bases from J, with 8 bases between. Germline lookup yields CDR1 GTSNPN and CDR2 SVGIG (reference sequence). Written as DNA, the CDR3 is TGTGCCTGGAGTGGTCGGGGAGAGCAGTACGTC. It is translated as CAWSGRGEQYV.